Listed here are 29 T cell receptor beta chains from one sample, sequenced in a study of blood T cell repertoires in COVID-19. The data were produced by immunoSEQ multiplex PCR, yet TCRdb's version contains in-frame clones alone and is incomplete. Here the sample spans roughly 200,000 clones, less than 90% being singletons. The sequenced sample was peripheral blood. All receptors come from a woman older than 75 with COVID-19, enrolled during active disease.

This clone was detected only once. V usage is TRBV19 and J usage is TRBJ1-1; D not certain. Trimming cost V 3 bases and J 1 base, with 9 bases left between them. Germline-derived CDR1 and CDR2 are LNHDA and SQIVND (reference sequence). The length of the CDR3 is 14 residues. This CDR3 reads CASSMTNRNTEAFF. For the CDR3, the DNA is TGTGCCAGTAGTATGACAAACAGGAACACTGAAGCTTTCTTT.

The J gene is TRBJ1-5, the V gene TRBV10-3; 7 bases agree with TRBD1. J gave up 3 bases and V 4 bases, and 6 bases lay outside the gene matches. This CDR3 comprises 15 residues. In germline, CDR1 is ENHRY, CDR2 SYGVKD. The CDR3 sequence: CAISAGTDPNQPQHF. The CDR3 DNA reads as TGTGCCATCAGTGCCGGGACAGACCCCAATCAGCCCCAGCATTTT.

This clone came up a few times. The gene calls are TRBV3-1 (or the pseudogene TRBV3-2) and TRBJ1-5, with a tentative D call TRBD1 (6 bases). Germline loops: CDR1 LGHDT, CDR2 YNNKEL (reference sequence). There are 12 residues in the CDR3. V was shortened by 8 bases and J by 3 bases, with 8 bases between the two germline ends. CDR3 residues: CASGGSNQPQHF. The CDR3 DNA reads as TGTGCCAGCGGGGGCTCCAATCAGCCCCAGCATTTT.

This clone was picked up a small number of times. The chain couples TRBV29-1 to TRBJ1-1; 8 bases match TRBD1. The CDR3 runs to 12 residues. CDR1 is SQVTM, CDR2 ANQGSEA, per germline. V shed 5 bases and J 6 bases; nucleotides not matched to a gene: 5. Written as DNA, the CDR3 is TGCAGCGTTAGACAGGGGCTGGCTGAAGCTTTCTTT. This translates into CSVRQGLAEAFF.

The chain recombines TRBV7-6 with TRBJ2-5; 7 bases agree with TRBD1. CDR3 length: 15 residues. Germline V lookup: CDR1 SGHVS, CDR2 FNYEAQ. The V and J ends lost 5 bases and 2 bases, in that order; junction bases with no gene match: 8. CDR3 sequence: CASSLGTASQETQYF. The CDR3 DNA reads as TGTGCCAGCAGCCTCGGGACAGCCTCACAAGAGACCCAGTACTTC.

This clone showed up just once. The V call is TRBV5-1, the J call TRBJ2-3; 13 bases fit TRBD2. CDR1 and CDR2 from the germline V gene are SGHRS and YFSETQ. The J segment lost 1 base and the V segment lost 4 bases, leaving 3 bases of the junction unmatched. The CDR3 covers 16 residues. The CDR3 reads CASSPGTSGGTDTQYF. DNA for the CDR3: TGCGCCAGCAGCCCGGGGACTAGCGGGGGCACAGATACGCAGTATTTT. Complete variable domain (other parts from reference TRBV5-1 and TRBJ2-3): KAGVTQTPRYLIKTRGQQVTLSCSPISGHRSVSWYQQTPGQGLQFLFEYFSETQRNKGNFPGRFSGRQFSNSRSEMNVSTLELGDSALYLCASSPGTSGGTDTQYFGPGTRLTVL.

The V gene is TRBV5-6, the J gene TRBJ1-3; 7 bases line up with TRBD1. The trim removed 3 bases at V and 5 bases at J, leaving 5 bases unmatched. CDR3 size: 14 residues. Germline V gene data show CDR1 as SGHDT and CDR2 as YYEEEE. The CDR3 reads CASSSYRGRNTIYF. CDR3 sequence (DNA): TGTGCCAGCAGCTCGTACAGGGGAAGAAACACCATATATTTT. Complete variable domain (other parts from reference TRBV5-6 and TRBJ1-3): DAGVTQSPTHLIKTRGQQVTLRCSPKSGHDTVSWYQQALGQGPQFIFQYYEEEERQRGNFPDRFSGHQFPNYSSELNVNALLLGDSALYLCASSSYRGRNTIYFGEGSWLTVV.

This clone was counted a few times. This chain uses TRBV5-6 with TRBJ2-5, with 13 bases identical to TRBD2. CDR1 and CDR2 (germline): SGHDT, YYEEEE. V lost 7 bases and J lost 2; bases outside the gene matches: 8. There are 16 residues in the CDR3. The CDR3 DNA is TGTGCCAGCGGAAGGGCGGGACTAGCGGGGCAAGAGACCCAGTACTTC. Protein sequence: CASGRAGLAGQETQYF.

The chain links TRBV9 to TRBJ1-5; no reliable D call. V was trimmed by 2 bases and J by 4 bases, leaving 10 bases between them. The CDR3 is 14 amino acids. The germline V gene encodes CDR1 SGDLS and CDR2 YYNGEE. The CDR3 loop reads CASSVGPGNQPQHF. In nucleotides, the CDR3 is TGTGCCAGCAGCGTCGGTCCGGGGAATCAGCCCCAGCATTTT.

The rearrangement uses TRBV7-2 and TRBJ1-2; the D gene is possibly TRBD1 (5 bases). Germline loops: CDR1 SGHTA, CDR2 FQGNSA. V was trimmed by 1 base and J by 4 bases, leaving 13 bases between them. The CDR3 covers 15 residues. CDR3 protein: CASSLVGSGPYGYTF. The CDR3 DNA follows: TGTGCCAGCAGCTTAGTAGGTTCAGGGCCCTATGGCTACACCTTC. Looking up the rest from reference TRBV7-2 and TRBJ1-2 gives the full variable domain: GAGVSQSPSNKVTEKGKDVELRCDPISGHTALYWYRQSLGQGLEFLIYFQGNSAPDKSGLPSDRFSAERTGGSVSTLTIQRTQQEDSAVYLCASSLVGSGPYGYTFGSGTRLTVV.

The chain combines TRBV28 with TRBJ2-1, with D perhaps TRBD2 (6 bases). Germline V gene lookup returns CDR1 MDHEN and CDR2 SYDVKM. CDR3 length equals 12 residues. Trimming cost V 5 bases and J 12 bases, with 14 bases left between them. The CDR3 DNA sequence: TGTGCCAGCAGTCGTCTAGCGTTACGGCAGTTCTTC. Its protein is CASSRLALRQFF.

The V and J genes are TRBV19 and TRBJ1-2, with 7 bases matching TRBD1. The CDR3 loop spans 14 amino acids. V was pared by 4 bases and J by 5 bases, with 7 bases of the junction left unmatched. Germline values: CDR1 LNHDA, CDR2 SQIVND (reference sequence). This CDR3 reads CASSRTGTAYGYTF. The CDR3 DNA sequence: TGTGCCAGTAGTAGAACCGGGACAGCGTATGGCTACACCTTC.

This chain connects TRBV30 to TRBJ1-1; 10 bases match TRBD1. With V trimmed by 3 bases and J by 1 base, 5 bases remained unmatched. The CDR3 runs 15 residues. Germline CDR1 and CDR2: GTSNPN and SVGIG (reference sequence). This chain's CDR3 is CAWSRRDRGNTEAFF. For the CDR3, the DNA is TGTGCCTGGAGCCGCCGGGACAGGGGGAACACTGAAGCTTTCTTT.

The CDR3 bases are TGTGCCAGCAGTTTAGGCAGGCAGGCTTTCTTT. Its translation: CASSLGRQAFF. The chain uses TRBV28 and TRBJ1-1; D is undetermined. Trimming cost V 2 bases and J 11 bases, with 9 bases left between them. This CDR3 region has 11 residues. Germline assignment: CDR1 MDHEN and CDR2 SYDVKM.

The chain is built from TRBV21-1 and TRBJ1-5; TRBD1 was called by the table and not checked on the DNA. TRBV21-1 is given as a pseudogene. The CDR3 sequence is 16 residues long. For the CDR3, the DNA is TGTGCCTGCCGGGACAGGGGGCTTCGGGGGGATCAGCCCCAGCATTTT. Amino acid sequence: CACRDRGLRGDQPQHF.

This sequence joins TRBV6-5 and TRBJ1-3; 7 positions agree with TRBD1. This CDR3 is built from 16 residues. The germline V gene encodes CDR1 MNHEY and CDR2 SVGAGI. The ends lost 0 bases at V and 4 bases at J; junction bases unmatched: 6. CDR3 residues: CASSYSGQANGNTIYF. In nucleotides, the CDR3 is TGTGCCAGCAGTTACTCAGGACAGGCTAACGGAAACACCATATATTTT.

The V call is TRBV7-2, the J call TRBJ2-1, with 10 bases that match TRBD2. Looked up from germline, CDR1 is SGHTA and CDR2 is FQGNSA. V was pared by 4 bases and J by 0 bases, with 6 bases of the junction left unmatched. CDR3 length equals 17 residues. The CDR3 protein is CASSWRAGGGSYNEQFF. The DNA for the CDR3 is TGTGCCAGCAGCTGGAGAGCGGGGGGGGGCTCCTACAATGAGCAGTTCTTC.

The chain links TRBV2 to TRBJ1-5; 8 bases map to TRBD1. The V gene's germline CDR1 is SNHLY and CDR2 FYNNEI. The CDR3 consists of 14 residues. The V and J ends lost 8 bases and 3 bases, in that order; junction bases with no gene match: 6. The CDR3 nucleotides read TGTGCCAGCCATAGGGACAGGACCAATCAGCCCCAGCATTTT. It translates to CASHRDRTNQPQHF.

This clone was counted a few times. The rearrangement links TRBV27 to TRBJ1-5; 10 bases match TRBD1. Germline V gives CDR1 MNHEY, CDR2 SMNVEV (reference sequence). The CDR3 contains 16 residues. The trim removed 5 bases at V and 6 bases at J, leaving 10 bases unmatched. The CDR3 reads CASSPGTGVGTQPQHF. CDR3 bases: TGTGCCAGCAGTCCCGGGACAGGGGTTGGGACTCAGCCCCAGCATTTT.

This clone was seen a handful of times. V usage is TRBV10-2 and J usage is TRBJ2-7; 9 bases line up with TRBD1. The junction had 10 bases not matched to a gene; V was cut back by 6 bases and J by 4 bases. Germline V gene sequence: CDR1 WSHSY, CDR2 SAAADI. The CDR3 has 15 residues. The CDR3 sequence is CASRAGTGLSYEQYV. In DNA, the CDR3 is TGCGCCAGCAGAGCCGGGACAGGGTTATCTTACGAGCAGTACGTC.

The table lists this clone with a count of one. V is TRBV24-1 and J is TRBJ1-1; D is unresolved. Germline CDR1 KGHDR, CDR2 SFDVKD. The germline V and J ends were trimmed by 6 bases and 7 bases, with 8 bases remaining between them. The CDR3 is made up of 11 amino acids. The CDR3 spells CATSSGFEAFF. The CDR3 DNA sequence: TGTGCCACCAGTTCCGGTTTTGAAGCTTTCTTT.

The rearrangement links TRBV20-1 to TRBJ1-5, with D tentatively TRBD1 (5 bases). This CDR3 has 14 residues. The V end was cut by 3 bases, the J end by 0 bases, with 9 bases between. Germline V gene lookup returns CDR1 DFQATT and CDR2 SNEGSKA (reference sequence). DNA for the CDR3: TGCAGTGCTAGTTTAGGGGTTAGCAATCAGCCCCAGCATTTT. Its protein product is CSASLGVSNQPQHF.

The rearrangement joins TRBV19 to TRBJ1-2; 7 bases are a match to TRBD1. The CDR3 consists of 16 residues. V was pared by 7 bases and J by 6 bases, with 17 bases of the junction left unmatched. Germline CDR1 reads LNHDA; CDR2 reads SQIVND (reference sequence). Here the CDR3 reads CASIRETGMLSDGYTF. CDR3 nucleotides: TGTGCCAGTATTCGGGAGACAGGGATGCTCTCGGATGGCTACACCTTC.

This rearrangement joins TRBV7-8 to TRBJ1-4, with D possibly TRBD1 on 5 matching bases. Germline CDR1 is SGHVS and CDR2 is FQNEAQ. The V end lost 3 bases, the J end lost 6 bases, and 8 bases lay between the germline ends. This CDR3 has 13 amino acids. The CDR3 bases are TGTGCCAGCAGCTTGGGGGGGGATGAAAAACTGTTTTTT. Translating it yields CASSLGGDEKLFF.

This chain's CDR3 is CASRGTGESQPQHF. CDR3 in DNA: TGTGCCAGCAGGGGGACAGGGGAAAGTCAGCCCCAGCATTTT. The V gene is TRBV28, the J gene TRBJ1-5; the match to TRBD1 covers 10 bases. Unmatched junction bases numbered 5, after V lost 6 bases and J lost 6 bases. Looked up from germline, CDR1 is MDHEN and CDR2 is SYDVKM. The CDR3 consists of 14 residues.

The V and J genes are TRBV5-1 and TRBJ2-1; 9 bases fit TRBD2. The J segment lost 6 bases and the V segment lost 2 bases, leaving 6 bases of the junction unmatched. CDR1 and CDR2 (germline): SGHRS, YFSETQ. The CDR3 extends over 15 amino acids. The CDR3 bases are TGCGCCAGCAGCTTTAGCGGGGGCCCAGCCAATGAGCAGTTCTTC. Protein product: CASSFSGGPANEQFF.

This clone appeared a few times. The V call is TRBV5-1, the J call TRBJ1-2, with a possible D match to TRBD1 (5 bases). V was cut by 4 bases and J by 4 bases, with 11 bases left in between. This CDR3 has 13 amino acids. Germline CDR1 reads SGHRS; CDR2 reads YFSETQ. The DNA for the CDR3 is TGCGCCAGCAGCGCCTCAGGGTCCTATGGCTACACCTTC. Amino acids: CASSASGSYGYTF. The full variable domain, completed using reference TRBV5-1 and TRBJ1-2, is KAGVTQTPRYLIKTRGQQVTLSCSPISGHRSVSWYQQTPGQGLQFLFEYFSETQRNKGNFPGRFSGRQFSNSRSEMNVSTLELGDSALYLCASSASGSYGYTFGSGTRLTVV.

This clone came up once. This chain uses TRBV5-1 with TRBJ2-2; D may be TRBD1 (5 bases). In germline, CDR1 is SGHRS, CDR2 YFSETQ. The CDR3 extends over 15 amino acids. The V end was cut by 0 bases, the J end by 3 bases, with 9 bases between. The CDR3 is CASSLVRQYTGELFF. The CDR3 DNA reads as TGCGCCAGCAGCTTGGTGCGACAGTACACCGGGGAGCTGTTTTTT.

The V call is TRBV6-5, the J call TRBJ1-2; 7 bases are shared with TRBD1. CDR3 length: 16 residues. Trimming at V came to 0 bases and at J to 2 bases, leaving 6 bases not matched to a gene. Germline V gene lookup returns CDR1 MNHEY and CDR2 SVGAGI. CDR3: CASSYSPRGQNYGYTF. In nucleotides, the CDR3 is TGTGCCAGCAGTTACTCGCCGAGGGGACAGAACTATGGCTACACCTTC.